Presented here are 24 T cell receptor beta chains from one specimen sequenced in a study of read filtering for tumor transcriptome and immune sequencing. The library was built from roughly 400 ng RNA with molecular barcoded adaptors for alpha/delta and beta/gamma chains. In TCRdb, the reads were re-called with MiXCR into one record per CDR3 protein. The repertoire holds tens of thousands of distinct CDR3 sequences, with around 20% as singletons. What was sequenced was a population of CD138-negative cells sorted from bone marrow. The source is a donor aged 40 or older with multiple myeloma.

In its sample, this clonotype was seen many times. The chain carries TRBV4-1 and TRBJ2-7; D uncertain. Germline V gives CDR1 MGHRA, CDR2 YSYEKL. V was trimmed by 0 bases and J by 0 bases, leaving 9 bases between them. The CDR3 sequence is 15 residues long. CDR3 in amino acids: CASSQDVADSYEQYF. CDR3 coding DNA: TGCGCCAGCAGCCAAGATGTGGCGGACTCCTACGAGCAGTACTTC.

This clonotype was detected many times. The genes are TRBV18 and TRBJ2-1, with 9 bases lining up with TRBD2. This CDR3 comprises 15 residues. Per the germline V gene, CDR1 is KGHSH and CDR2 is LQKENI. J lost 5 bases, V lost 3 bases, and 5 bases had no gene match. CDR3 nucleotide sequence: TGTGCCAGCTCACCTAGCGGGAGAGGGCACAATGAGCAGTTCTTC. Translated: CASSPSGRGHNEQFF. The entire variable domain, with the rest obtained from reference TRBV18 and TRBJ2-1, is as follows: NAGVMQNPRHLVRRRGQEARLRCSPMKGHSHVYWYRQLPEEGLKFMVYLQKENIIDESGMPKERFSAEFPKEGPSILRIQQVVRGDSAAYFCASSPSGRGHNEQFFGPGTRLTVL.

The chain employs TRBV6-2 or TRBV6-3 and TRBJ2-3; maybe TRBD2 (6 bases). Germline assignment: CDR1 MNHEY and CDR2 SVGEGT. The CDR3 contains 17 residues. V lost 6 bases and J lost 6, with 25 bases in between. The CDR3: CASSHTPTSFRGDTQYF. DNA for the CDR3: TGTGCCAGCAGCCACACACCCACTAGCTTCCGTGGGGATACGCAGTATTTT.

This clonotype appeared many times. CDR3 nucleotides: TGCGCCAGCAGTTCCGGACTAGCGGGAGTTGGTGAGCAGTACTTC. Amino acid sequence: CASSSGLAGVGEQYF. The rearrangement uses TRBV4-3 and TRBJ2-7; TRBD2 aligns across 13 bases. Germline V gene sequence: CDR1 LGHNA, CDR2 YSLEER. V was pared by 6 bases and J by 7 bases, with 9 bases of the junction left unmatched. The CDR3 contains 15 residues.

Ten or more counts support this clonotype. The chain uses TRBV27 and TRBJ2-2; 10 bases fit TRBD2. This CDR3 region has 17 residues. The V and J ends lost 4 bases and 4 bases, in that order; junction bases with no gene match: 9. Germline V lookup: CDR1 MNHEY, CDR2 SMNVEV (reference sequence). CDR3 coding DNA: TGTGCCAGCAGTTATCTGTTGCTAGCGGGGGCCACCGGGGAGCTGTTTTTT. Encoded protein: CASSYLLLAGATGELFF.

As concerns this clonotype: Germline is not matched at one junction end, which may reflect a read error. The chain uses TRBV7-9 and TRBJ2-1; D is unclear. Germline values: CDR1 SEHNR, CDR2 FQNEAQ (reference sequence). The CDR3 has 14 amino acids. This CDR3 reads CASSPPTSHNEQFF. Here the CDR3 DNA reads TGTGCTAGCAGCCCTCCCACCTCCCACAATGAGCAGTTCTTC.

There are many counts of this clonotype. The rearrangement joins TRBV7-2 to TRBJ2-5; D perhaps matches TRBD2 (6 bases). Per the germline V gene, CDR1 is SGHTA and CDR2 is FQGNSA. The CDR3 covers 14 residues. The V gene lost 6 bases and the J gene lost 2 bases, with 13 bases spanning the gap. CDR3: CASRVGGLQETQYF. The CDR3 DNA reads TGTGCCAGCAGGGTTGGGGGACTTCAAGAGACCCAGTACTTC.

This clonotype was counted many times. V and J are TRBV7-9 and TRBJ2-1; maybe TRBD2 (6 bases). The V end lost 1 base, the J end lost 0 bases, and 7 bases lay between the germline ends. This CDR3 region has 15 residues. CDR1 and CDR2 (germline): SEHNR, FQNEAQ (reference sequence). Here the CDR3 DNA reads TGTGCCAGCAGCTTAGACGGGAGCTCCTACAATGAGCAGTTCTTC. Translation: CASSLDGSSYNEQFF.

This clonotype showed up many times. V gene TRBV5-1 combines with J gene TRBJ2-1, with D maybe TRBD2 (6 bases). Deletions cut 5 bases from V and 0 bases from J, with 15 bases between. CDR1 SGHRS and CDR2 YFSETQ come from the germline V gene. The CDR3 spans 16 residues. The CDR3 sequence: CASSPFSGSSYNEQFF. DNA of the CDR3: TGCGCCAGCAGTCCCTTTAGCGGCAGCTCCTACAATGAGCAGTTCTTC. The full variable domain, rest sourced from reference TRBV5-1 and TRBJ2-1, is KAGVTQTPRYLIKTRGQQVTLSCSPISGHRSVSWYQQTPGQGLQFLFEYFSETQRNKGNFPGRFSGRQFSNSRSEMNVSTLELGDSALYLCASSPFSGSSYNEQFFGPGTRLTVL.

Worth noting for this clonotype: This may come from a read error, since a much larger clone is one base off. V usage is TRBV12-3 or TRBV12-4 and J usage is TRBJ2-3; D ambiguous. The J call may be wrong; the DNA end is better matched by TRBJ1-5. This CDR3 comprises 12 residues. CDR3 bases: TGTGCCAGCAGTCCCAAAGGAGATACGCAGCATTTT. This gives the protein CASSPKGDTQHF.

This clonotype was counted ten times or more. J is TRBJ2-1 and V is TRBV2; perhaps TRBD2 as D (5 bases). The CDR3 is made up of 17 amino acids. Germline CDR1 and CDR2: SNHLY and FYNNEI. Deletions cut 1 base from V and 5 bases from J, with 18 bases between. The CDR3 DNA reads as TGTGCCAGCAGTGAAGAAGCCCCGAGAACTAGGGACAATGAGCAGTTCTTC. Residues: CASSEEAPRTRDNEQFF. Using reference TRBV2 and TRBJ2-1 for the parts outside the CDR3, the full variable domain is EPEVTQTPSHQVTQMGQEVILRCVPISNHLYFYWYRQILGQKVEFLVSFYNNEISEKSEIFDDQFSVERPDGSNFTLKIRSTKLEDSAMYFCASSEEAPRTRDNEQFFGPGTRLTVL.

In its sample, this clonotype was seen many times. J is TRBJ2-3 and V is TRBV11-2, with 9 bases that match TRBD2. The germline gives CDR1 SGHAT, CDR2 FQNNGV. This CDR3 has 17 amino acids. The V segment lost 0 bases and the J segment 6 bases; nucleotides outside the gene matches: 10. This chain's CDR3 is CASSLDGAGGTFDTQYF. For the CDR3, the DNA is TGTGCCAGCAGCTTAGATGGCGCGGGAGGGACCTTTGATACGCAGTATTTT.

In this sample, this clonotype turned up many times. V gene TRBV7-2 combines with J gene TRBJ2-3, with 9 nucleotides matching TRBD1. The ends lost 4 bases at V and 3 bases at J; junction bases unmatched: 8. Germline V gene sequence: CDR1 SGHTA, CDR2 FQGNSA. There are 16 residues in the CDR3. CDR3 amino acids: CASSSLGGTGTDTQYF. CDR3 DNA: TGTGCCAGCAGCTCCCTGGGGGGGACAGGGACAGATACGCAGTATTTT.

The sample holds a few counts of this clonotype. The CDR3 does not end in the conserved phenylalanine or tryptophan, so this is likely a read error. V and J are TRBV7-8 and TRBJ2-7; D is possibly TRBD1 (6 bases). Germline values: CDR1 SGHVS, CDR2 FQNEAQ. Between the trimmed V and J ends, which lost 4 bases and 4 bases, there was a span of 11 bases. The CDR3 totals 13 residues. CDR3 sequence (DNA): TGTGCCAGCAGCTCGCAGGGGCCGTACGAGCAGTACCTC. Translation: CASSSQGPYEQYL.

This chain uses TRBV5-4 with TRBJ2-5; TRBD1 agrees at 11 bases. Per the germline V gene, CDR1 is SGHNT and CDR2 is YYREEE (reference sequence). The CDR3 has 16 residues. Trimming took 3 bases from V and 3 from J; bases not matched to a gene: 7. This CDR3 is CASSWQLGQGEETQYF. In nucleotides, the CDR3 is TGTGCCAGCAGCTGGCAACTGGGACAGGGGGAAGAGACCCAGTACTTC.

This clonotype has a count of ten or more. The V call is TRBV28, the J call TRBJ2-7; weak D call: TRBD2 (6 bases). Trimming stripped 7 bases from V and 2 bases from J, with 21 bases between. This CDR3 contains 16 residues. Germline CDR1 is MDHEN and CDR2 is SYDVKM. The CDR3 loop is CASNLGTPGAAYEQYF. DNA of the CDR3: TGTGCCAGCAATCTCGGGACTCCCGGGGCCGCCTACGAGCAGTACTTC.

A remark on this clonotype: A much larger clone differs from this one at a single base, so this may be a read error. The chain recombines TRBV5-1 with TRBJ2-2; D gene ambiguous. In germline, CDR1 is SGHRS, CDR2 YFSETQ. V lost 4 bases and J lost 9, with 19 bases in between. The CDR3 runs 15 residues. The CDR3 nucleotides are TGCGCCAGCAGCCCACAAGCGTCCTTCGGCCGGGAGCTGTTTTTT. It translates to CASSPQASFGRELFF.

On this clonotype: Being one base from a much bigger clone, this may be a read error. The V gene is TRBV7-9, the J gene TRBJ2-7, with a weak D call TRBD1 (5 bases). This CDR3 comprises 12 residues. V was cut by 5 bases and J by 5 bases, with 10 bases left in between. Germline CDR1 and CDR2: SEHNR and FQNEAQ (reference sequence). The CDR3 protein is CASSVGAHEQYF. The CDR3 DNA reads TGTGCCAGCAGCGTAGGGGCGCACGAGCAGTACTTC.

A word on this clonotype: This may be a read error: a much more frequent sequence differs by one nucleotide. The chain employs TRBV25-1 and TRBJ2-5, with TRBD2 matching over 7 bases. This CDR3 contains 16 residues. CDR1 is MGHDK and CDR2 is SYGVNS in the germline V gene. DNA for the CDR3: TGTGCCGGCAGTGGCAACCGGGGAGCGGGACTGGGGACCCAGTACTTC. It codes for CAGSGNRGAGLGTQYF.

Regarding this clonotype: A much larger clone lies one base from this, so it may be a read error. The CDR3 loop is CASGLVQGRYNEPFF. In nucleotides, the CDR3 is TGTGCTAGTGGTTTGGTACAGGGGAGATACAATGAGCCGTTCTTC. This chain connects TRBV12-5 to TRBJ2-1; 7 bases map to TRBD1. Germline values: CDR1 LGHNT, CDR2 FRNRAP. This CDR3 has 15 residues. The full variable domain, completed using reference TRBV12-5 and TRBJ2-1, is DARVTQTPRHKVTEMGQEVTMRCQPILGHNTVFWYRQTMMQGLELLAYFRNRAPLDDSGMPKDRFSAEMPDATLATLKIQPSEPRDSAVYFCASGLVQGRYNEPFFGPGTRLTVL.

This clonotype was counted ten times or more. The chain combines TRBV5-4 with TRBJ1-2; the D gene is possibly TRBD1 (5 bases). Germline V gene sequence: CDR1 SGHNT, CDR2 YYREEE (reference sequence). V was trimmed by 0 bases and J by 4 bases, leaving 10 bases between them. The CDR3 runs to 14 residues. CDR3 region: CASSLAGGTYGYTF. CDR3 DNA: TGTGCCAGCAGCTTGGCCGGGGGGACCTATGGCTACACCTTC. The whole variable domain, remainder taken from reference TRBV5-4 and TRBJ1-2, is ETGVTQSPTHLIKTRGQQVTLRCSSQSGHNTVSWYQQALGQGPQFIFQYYREEENGRGNFPPRFSGLQFPNYSSELNVNALELDDSALYLCASSLAGGTYGYTFGSGTRLTVV.

Points on this clonotype: Because it lacks the conserved phenylalanine or tryptophan at the end, this CDR3 is likely a read error. The V and J genes are TRBV28 and TRBJ2-1; 11 nucleotides line up with TRBD1. The CDR3 has 15 residues. Trimming at V came to 5 bases and at J to 8 bases, leaving 8 bases not matched to a gene. Per germline, CDR1 MDHEN and CDR2 SYDVKM. DNA for the CDR3: TGTGCCAGCAGTCTCCGGACAGGGGGCTGGGATGAGCAGTTCCTC. Encoded protein: CASSLRTGGWDEQFL.

This clonotype was seen ten or more times. This rearrangement joins TRBV6-2 or TRBV6-3 to TRBJ2-1; D possibly corresponds to TRBD2 (5 bases). CDR3 length: 12 residues. Germline CDR1 is MNHEY and CDR2 is SVGEGT. V lost 7 bases to trimming and J lost 1 base, with 5 bases between them. CDR3 in DNA: TGTGCCAGCACGGGGTCCTACAATGAGCAGTTCTTC. Its translation: CASTGSYNEQFF.

Many counts were recorded for this clonotype. This chain links TRBV7-9 with TRBJ2-1; 12 bases agree with TRBD2. Germline CDR1 and CDR2: SEHNR and FQNEAQ (reference sequence). The V and J ends lost 4 bases and 5 bases, in that order; junction bases with no gene match: 9. CDR3 size: 17 residues. CDR3 protein: CASSYSPTSGSHNEQFF. As DNA, the CDR3 is TGTGCCAGCAGCTATAGTCCGACTAGCGGGAGTCACAATGAGCAGTTCTTC.